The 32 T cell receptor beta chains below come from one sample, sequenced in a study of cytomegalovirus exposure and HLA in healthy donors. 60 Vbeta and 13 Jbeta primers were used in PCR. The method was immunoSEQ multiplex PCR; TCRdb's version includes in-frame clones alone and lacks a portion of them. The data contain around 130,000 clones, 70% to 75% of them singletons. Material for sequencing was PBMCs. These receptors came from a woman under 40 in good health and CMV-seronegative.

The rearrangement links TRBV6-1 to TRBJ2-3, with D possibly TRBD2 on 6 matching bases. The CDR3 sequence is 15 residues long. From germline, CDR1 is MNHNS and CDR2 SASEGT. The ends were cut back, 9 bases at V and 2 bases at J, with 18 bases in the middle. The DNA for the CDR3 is TGTGCCAGTAGAGTAGCGGCTTCGACCACAGATACGCAGTATTTT. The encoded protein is CASRVAASTTDTQYF.

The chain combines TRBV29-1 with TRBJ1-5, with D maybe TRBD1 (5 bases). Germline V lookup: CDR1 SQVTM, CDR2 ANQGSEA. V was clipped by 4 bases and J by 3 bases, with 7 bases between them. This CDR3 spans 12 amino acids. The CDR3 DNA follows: TGCAGCGTTGGACAGAACAATCAGCCCCAGCATTTT. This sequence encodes CSVGQNNQPQHF.

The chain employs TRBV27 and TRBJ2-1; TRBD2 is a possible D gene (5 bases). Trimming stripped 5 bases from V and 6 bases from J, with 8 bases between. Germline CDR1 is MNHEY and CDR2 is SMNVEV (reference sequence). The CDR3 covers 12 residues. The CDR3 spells CASSDYRNEQFF. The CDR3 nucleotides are TGTGCCAGCAGTGACTACCGCAATGAGCAGTTCTTC.

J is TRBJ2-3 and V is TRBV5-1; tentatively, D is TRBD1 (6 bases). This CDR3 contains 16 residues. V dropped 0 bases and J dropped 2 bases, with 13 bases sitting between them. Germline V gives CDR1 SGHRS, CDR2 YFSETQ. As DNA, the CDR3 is TGCGCCAGCAGCTTGGTTGTGGGGGCCTACACAGATACGCAGTATTTT. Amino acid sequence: CASSLVVGAYTDTQYF.

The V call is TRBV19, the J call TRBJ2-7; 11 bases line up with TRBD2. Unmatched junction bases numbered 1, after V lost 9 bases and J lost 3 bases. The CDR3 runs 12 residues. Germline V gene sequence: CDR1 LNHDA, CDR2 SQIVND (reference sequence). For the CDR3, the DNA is TGTGCCAGCGGGACTAGCGGCTACGAGCAGTACTTC. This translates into CASGTSGYEQYF.

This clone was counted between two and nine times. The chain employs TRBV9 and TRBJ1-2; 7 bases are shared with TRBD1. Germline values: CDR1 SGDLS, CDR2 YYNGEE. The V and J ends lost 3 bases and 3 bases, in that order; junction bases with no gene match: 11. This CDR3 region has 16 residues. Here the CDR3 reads CASSGWDSRLYYGYTF. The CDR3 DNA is TGTGCCAGCAGCGGATGGGACAGCCGACTTTACTATGGCTACACCTTC. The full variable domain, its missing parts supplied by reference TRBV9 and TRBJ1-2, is DSGVTQTPKHLITATGQRVTLRCSPRSGDLSVYWYQQSLDQGLQFLIQYYNGEERAKGNILERFSAQQFPDLHSELNLSSLELGDSALYFCASSGWDSRLYYGYTFGSGTRLTVV.

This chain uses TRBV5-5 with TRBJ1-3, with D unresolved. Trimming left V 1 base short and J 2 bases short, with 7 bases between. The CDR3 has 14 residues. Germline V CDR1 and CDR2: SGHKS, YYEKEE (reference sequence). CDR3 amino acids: CASSLQAAGNTIYF. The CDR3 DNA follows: TGTGCCAGCAGCTTGCAGGCCGCTGGAAACACCATATATTTT.

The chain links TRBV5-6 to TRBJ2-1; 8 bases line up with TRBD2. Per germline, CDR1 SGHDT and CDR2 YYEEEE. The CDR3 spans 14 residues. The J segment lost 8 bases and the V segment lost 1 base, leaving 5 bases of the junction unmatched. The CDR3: CASSLLLAVDEQFF. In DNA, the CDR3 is TGTGCCAGCAGCTTGTTACTAGCGGTCGATGAGCAGTTCTTC.

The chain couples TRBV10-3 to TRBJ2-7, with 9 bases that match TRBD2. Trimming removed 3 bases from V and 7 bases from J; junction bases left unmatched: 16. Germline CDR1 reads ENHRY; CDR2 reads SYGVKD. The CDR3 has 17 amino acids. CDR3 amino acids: CAISERPWLAGLWEQYF. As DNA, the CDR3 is TGTGCCATCAGTGAACGCCCCTGGCTAGCGGGGCTGTGGGAGCAGTACTTC.

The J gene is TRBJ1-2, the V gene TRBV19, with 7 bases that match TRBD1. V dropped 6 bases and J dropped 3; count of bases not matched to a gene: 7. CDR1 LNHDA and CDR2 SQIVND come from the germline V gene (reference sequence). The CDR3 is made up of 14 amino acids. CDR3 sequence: CASRVDRYDYGYTF. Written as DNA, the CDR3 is TGTGCCAGTAGGGTGGACAGGTACGACTATGGCTACACCTTC.

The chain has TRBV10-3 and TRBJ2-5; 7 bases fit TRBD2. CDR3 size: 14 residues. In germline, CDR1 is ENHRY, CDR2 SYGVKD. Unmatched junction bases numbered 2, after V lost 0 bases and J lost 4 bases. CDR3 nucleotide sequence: TGTGCCATCAGTGAGTCGGCTAGCGGAGAGACCCAGTACTTC. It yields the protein CAISESASGETQYF.

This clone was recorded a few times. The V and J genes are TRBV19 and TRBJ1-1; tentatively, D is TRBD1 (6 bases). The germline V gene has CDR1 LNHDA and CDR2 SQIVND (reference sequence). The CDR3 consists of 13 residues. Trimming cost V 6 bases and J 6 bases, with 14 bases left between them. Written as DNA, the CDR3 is TGTGCCAGTAGCGAGGGCAGGGGTTCTGAAGCTTTCTTT. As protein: CASSEGRGSEAFF.

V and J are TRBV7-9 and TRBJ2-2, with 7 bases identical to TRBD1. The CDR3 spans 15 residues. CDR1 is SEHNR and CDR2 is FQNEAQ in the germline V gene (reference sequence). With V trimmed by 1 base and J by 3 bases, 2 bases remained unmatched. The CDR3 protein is CASSLGQGDTGELFF. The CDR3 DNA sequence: TGTGCCAGCAGCTTAGGACAGGGTGACACCGGGGAGCTGTTTTTT. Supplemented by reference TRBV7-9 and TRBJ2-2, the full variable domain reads DTGVSQNPRHKITKRGQNVTFRCDPISEHNRLYWYRQTLGQGPEFLTYFQNEAQLEKSRLLSDRFSAERPKGSFSTLEIQRTEQGDSAMYLCASSLGQGDTGELFFGEGSRLTVL.

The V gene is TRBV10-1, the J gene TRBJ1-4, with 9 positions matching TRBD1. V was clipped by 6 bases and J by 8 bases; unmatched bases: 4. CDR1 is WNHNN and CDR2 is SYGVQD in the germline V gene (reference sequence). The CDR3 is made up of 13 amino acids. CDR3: CASRWDRAEKLFF. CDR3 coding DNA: TGCGCCAGCAGATGGGACAGGGCAGAAAAACTGTTTTTT.

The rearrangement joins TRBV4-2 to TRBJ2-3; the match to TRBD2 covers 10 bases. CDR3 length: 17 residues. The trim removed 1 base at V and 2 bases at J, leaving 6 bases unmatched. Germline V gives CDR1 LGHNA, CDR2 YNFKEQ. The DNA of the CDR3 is TGTGCCAGCAGCCAAGTGTCACTAGCGGGATCCACAGATACGCAGTATTTT. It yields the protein CASSQVSLAGSTDTQYF.

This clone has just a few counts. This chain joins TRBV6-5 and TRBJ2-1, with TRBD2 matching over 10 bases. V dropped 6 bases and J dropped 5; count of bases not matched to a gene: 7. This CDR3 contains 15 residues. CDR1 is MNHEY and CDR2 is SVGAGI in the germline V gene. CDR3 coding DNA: TGTGCCAGCAGGCAACTAGCGGGGCTTAACAATGAGCAGTTCTTC. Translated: CASRQLAGLNNEQFF.

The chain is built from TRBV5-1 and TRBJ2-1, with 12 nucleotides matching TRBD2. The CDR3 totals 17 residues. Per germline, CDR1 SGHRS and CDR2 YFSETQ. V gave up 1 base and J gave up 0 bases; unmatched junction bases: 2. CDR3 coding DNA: TGCGCCAGCAGCTTGCGGGGACTAGCGGGCTCCTACAATGAGCAGTTCTTC. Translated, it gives CASSLRGLAGSYNEQFF.

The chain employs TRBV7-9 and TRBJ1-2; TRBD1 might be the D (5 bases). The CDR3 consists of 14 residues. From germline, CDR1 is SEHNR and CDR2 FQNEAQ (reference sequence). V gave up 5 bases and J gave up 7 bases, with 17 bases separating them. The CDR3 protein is CASSVGQGIFGYTF. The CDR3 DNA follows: TGTGCCAGCAGCGTTGGCCAGGGAATTTTTGGCTACACCTTC.

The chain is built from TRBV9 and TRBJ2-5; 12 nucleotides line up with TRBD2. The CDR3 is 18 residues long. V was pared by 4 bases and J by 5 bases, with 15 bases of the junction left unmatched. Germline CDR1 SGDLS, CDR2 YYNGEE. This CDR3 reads CASSPRGLAGPSGETQYF. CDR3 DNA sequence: TGTGCCAGCAGCCCCCGAGGACTAGCGGGACCATCAGGGGAGACCCAGTACTTC.

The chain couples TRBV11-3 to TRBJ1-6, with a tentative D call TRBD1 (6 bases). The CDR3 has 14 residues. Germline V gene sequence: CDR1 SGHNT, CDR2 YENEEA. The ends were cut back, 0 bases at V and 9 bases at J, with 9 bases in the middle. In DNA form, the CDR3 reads TGTGCCAGCAGCTTAGACGCCAGGGGTTCACCCCTCCACTTT. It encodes CASSLDARGSPLHF.

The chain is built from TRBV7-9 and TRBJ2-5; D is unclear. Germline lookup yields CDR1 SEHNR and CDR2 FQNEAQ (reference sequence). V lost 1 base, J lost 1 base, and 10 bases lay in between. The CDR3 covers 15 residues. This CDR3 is CASSLVRSAQETQYF. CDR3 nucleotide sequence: TGTGCCAGCAGCTTAGTTCGAAGCGCCCAAGAGACCCAGTACTTC.

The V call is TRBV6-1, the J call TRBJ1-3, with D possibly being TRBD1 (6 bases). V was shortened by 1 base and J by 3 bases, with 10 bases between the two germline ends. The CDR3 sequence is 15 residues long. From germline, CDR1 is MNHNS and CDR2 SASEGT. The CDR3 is CASSEGWGLGNTIYF. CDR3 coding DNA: TGTGCCAGCAGTGAAGGATGGGGGCTTGGAAACACCATATATTTT.

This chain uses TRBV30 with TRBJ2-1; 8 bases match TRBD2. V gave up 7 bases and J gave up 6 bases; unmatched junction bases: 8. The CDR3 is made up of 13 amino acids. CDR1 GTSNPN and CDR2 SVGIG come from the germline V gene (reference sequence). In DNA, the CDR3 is TGTGCCTCGCAGGCCGCGGGGGGCAATGAGCAGTTCTTC. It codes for CASQAAGGNEQFF.

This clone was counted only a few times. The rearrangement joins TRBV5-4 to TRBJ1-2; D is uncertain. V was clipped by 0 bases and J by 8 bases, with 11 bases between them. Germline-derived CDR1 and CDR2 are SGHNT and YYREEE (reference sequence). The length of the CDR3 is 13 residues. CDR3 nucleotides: TGTGCCAGCAGCTTGGACGGTTCAGGCGGCTACACCTTC. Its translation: CASSLDGSGGYTF.

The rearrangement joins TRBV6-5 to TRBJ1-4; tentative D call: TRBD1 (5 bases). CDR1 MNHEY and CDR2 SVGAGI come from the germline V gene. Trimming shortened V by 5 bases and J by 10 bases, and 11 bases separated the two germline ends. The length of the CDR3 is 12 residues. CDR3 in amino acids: CASSDSSGKLFF. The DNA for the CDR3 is TGTGCCAGCAGTGACAGTAGTGGAAAACTGTTTTTT.

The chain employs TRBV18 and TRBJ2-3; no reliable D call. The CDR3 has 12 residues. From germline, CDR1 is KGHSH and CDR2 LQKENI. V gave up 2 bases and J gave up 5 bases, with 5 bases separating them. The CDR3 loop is CASSPAGDTQYF. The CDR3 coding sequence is TGTGCCAGCTCACCAGCCGGAGATACGCAGTATTTT.

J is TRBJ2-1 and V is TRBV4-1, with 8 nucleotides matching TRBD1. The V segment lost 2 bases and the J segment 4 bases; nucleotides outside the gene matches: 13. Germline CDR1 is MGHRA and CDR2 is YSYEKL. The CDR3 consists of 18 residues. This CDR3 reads CASSQPSAGRGRYNEQFF. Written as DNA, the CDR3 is TGCGCCAGCAGCCAACCCTCAGCCGGCAGGGGGCGATACAATGAGCAGTTCTTC.

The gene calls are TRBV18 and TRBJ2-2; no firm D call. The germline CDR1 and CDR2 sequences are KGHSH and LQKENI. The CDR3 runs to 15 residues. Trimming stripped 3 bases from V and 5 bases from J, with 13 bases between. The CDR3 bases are TGTGCCAGCTCACCCCGAACACATCCTACCGGGGAGCTGTTTTTT. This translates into CASSPRTHPTGELFF.

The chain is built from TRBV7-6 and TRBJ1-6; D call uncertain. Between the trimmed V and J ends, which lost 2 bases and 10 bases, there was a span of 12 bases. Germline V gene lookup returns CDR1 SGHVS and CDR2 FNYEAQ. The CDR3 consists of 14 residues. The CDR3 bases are TGTGCCAGCAGCTTAACGGGTGTACAATCACCCCTCCACTTT. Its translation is CASSLTGVQSPLHF.

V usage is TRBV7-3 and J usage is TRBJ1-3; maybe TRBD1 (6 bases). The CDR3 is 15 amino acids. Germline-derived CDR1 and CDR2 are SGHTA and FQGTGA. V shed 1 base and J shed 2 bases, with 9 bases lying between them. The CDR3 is CASSLNAGAGNTIYF. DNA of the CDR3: TGTGCCAGCAGCTTAAATGCAGGGGCTGGAAACACCATATATTTT.

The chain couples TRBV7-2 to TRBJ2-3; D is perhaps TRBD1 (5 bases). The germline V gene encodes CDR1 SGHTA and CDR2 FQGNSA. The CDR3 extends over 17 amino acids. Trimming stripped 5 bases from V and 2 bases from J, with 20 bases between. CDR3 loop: CASSPYQSRQTTDTQYF. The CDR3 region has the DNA TGTGCCAGCAGCCCCTATCAATCCCGACAGACCACAGATACGCAGTATTTT. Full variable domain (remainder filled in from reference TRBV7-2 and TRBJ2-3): GAGVSQSPSNKVTEKGKDVELRCDPISGHTALYWYRQSLGQGLEFLIYFQGNSAPDKSGLPSDRFSAERTGGSVSTLTIQRTQQEDSAVYLCASSPYQSRQTTDTQYFGPGTRLTVL.

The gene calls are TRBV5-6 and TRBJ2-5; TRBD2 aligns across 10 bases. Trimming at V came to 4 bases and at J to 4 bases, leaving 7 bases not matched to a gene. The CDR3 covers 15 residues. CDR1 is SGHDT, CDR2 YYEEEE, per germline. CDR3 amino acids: CASSLRASGRETQYF. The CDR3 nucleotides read TGTGCCAGCAGCCTCCGGGCTAGCGGGAGAGAGACCCAGTACTTC. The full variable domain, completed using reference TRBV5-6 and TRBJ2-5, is DAGVTQSPTHLIKTRGQQVTLRCSPKSGHDTVSWYQQALGQGPQFIFQYYEEEERQRGNFPDRFSGHQFPNYSSELNVNALLLGDSALYLCASSLRASGRETQYFGPGTRLLVL.